This T cell receptor (beta chain) was profiled in a study of blood T cell repertoires in COVID-19. Whole-study context: Researchers got acute and convalescent COVID-19 samples from the United States, Italy and Spain. Nucleic acid was either cDNA or gDNA, and it came from T cells, B-cell-depleted T cells, or PBMCs.

The junction had 2 bases not matched to a gene; V was cut back by 1 base and J by 2 bases. The CDR3 sequence is 15 residues long. Per germline, CDR1 SGHKS and CDR2 YYEKEE (reference sequence). As processed by the authors: The assay estimated nucleated cells by amplifying reference gene primers. Produced via immunoSEQ multiplex PCR; TCRdb's table is partial and in-frame only. V, J and clone size are those of that table, while D and trimming were read from the DNA. The sample yields about 56,000 clones, 55% to 80% seen once. Seattle participants joined during active infection and were tracked over time.

Sequences were obtained from peripheral blood. The rearrangement joins TRBV5-5 to TRBJ1-2; 10 bases map to TRBD1. This TCR came from a woman in her 70s with COVID-19, enrolled during active disease. CDR3 region: CASSLWDRGNYGYTF. DNA of the CDR3: TGTGCCAGCAGCTTGTGGGACAGGGGAAACTATGGCTACACCTTC.